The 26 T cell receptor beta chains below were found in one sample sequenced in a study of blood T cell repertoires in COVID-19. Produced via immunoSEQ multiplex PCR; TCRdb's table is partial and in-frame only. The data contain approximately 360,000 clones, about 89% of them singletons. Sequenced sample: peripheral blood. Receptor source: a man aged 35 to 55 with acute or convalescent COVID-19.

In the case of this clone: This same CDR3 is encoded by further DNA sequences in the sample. The CDR3 DNA sequence: TGTGCCAGCAGCTTAACTCTAAACACTGAAGCTTTCTTT. It codes for CASSLTLNTEAFF. The genes are TRBV7-3 and TRBJ1-1; D call uncertain. CDR1 and CDR2 from the germline V gene are SGHTA and FQGTGA. Trimming left V 0 bases short and J 2 bases short, with 4 bases between. The CDR3 consists of 13 residues. The full variable domain, rest sourced from reference TRBV7-3 and TRBJ1-1, is GAGVSQTPSNKVTEKGKYVELRCDPISGHTALYWYRQSLGQGPEFLIYFQGTGAADDSGLPNDRFFAVRPEGSVSTLKIQRTERGDSAVYLCASSLTLNTEAFFGQGTRLTVV.

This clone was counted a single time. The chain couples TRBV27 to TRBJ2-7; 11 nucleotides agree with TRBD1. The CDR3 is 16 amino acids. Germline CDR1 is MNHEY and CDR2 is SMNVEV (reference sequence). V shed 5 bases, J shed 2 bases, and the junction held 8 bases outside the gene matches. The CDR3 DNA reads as TGTGCCAGCAGTCCCACGACGGGACAGGGGGCCTACGAGCAGTACTTC. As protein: CASSPTTGQGAYEQYF.

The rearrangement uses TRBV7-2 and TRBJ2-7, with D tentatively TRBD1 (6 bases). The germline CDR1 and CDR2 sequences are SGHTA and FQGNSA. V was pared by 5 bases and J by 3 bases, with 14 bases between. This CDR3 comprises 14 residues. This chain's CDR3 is CASSLGRGNYEQYF. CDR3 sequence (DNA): TGTGCCAGCAGCCTTGGCAGGGGAAACTACGAGCAGTACTTC.

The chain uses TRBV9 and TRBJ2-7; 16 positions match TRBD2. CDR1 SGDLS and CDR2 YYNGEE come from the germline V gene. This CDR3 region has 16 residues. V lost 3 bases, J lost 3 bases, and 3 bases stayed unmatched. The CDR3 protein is CASSAGLAGGLYEQYF. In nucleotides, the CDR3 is TGTGCCAGCAGCGCGGGACTAGCGGGAGGGCTCTACGAGCAGTACTTC.

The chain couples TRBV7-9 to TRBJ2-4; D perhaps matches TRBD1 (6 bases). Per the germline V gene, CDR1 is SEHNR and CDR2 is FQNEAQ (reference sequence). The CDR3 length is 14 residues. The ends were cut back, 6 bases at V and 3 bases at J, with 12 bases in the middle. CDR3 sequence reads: CASSSLGGKNIQYF. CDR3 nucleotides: TGTGCCAGCAGTTCCCTAGGGGGCAAAAACATTCAGTACTTC.

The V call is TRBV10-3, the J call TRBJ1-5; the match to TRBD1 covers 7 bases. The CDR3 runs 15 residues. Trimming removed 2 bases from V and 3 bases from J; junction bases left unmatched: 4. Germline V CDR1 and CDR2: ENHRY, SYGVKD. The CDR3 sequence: CAISEDREFNQPQHF. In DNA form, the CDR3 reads TGTGCCATCAGTGAGGACAGGGAGTTCAATCAGCCCCAGCATTTT.

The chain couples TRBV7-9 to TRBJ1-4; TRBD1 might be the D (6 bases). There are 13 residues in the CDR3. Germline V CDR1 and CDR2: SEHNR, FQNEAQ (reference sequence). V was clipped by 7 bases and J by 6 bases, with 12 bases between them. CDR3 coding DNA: TGTGCCAGCACCCTAGAGGGGGATGAAAAACTGTTTTTT. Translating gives CASTLEGDEKLFF.

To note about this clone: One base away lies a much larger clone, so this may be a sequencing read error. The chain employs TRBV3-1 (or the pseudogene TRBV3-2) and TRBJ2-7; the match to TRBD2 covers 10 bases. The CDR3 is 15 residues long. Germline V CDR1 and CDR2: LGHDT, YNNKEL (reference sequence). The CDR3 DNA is TGTGCCAGCAGCACTAGCGGGGCCCGCTCCTACAAGCAGTACTTC. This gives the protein CASSTSGARSYKQYF.

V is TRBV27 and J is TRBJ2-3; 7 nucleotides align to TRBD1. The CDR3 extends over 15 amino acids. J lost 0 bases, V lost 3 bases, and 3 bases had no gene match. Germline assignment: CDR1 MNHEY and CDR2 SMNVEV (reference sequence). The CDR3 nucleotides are TGTGCCAGCAGTTTTTGGGGACAGAGCACAGATACGCAGTATTTT. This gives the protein CASSFWGQSTDTQYF.

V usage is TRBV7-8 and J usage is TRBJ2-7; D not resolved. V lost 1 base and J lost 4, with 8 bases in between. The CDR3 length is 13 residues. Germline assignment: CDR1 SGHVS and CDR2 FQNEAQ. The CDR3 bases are TGTGCCAGCAGCTTAGGTACGGGTTACGAGCAGTACTTC. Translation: CASSLGTGYEQYF. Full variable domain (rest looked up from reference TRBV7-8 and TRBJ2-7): GAGVSQSPRYKVAKRGQDVALRCDPISGHVSLFWYQQALGQGPEFLTYFQNEAQLDKSGLPSDRFFAERPEGSVSTLKIQRTQQEDSAVYLCASSLGTGYEQYFGPGTRLTVT.

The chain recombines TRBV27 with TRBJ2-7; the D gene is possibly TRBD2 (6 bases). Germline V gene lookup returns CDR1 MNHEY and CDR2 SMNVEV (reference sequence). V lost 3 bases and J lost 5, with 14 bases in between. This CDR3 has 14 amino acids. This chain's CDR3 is CASSLQGGFHEQYF. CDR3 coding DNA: TGTGCCAGCAGTTTGCAGGGAGGTTTCCACGAGCAGTACTTC.

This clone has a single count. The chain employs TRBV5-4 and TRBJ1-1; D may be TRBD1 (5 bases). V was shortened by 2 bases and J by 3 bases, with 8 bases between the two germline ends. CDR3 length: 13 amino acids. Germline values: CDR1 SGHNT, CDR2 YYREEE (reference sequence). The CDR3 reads CASSLRQHTEAFF. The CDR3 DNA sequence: TGTGCCAGCAGCTTAAGACAGCACACTGAAGCTTTCTTT.

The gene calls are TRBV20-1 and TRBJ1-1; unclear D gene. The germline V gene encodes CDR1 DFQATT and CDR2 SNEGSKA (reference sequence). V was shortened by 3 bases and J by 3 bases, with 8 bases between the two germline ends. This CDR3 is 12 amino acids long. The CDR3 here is CSASNRDTEAFF. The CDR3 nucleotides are TGCAGTGCTAGTAACCGGGACACTGAAGCTTTCTTT.

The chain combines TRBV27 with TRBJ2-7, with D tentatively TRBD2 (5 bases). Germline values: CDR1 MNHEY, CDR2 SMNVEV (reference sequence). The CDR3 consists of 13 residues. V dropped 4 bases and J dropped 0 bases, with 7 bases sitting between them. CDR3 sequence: CASSWGASYEQYF. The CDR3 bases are TGTGCCAGCAGTTGGGGAGCCTCCTACGAGCAGTACTTC.

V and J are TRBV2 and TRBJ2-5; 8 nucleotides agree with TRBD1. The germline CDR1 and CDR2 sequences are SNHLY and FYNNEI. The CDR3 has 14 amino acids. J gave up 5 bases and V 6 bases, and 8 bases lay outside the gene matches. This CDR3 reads CASRVRGRSETQYF. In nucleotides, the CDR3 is TGTGCCAGCAGGGTCAGGGGGCGATCCGAGACCCAGTACTTC. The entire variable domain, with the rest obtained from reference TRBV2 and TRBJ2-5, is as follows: EPEVTQTPSHQVTQMGQEVILRCVPISNHLYFYWYRQILGQKVEFLVSFYNNEISEKSEIFDDQFSVERPDGSNFTLKIRSTKLEDSAMYFCASRVRGRSETQYFGPGTRLLVL.

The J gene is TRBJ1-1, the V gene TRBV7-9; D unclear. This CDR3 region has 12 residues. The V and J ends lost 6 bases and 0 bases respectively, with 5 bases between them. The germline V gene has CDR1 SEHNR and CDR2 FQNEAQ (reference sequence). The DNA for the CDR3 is TGTGCCAGCAGACATATGAACACTGAAGCTTTCTTT. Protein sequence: CASRHMNTEAFF.

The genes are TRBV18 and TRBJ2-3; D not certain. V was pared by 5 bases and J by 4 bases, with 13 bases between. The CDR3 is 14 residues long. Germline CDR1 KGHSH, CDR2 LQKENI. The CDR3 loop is CASSSNSQADTQYF. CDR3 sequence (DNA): TGTGCCAGCTCATCAAACAGCCAGGCAGATACGCAGTATTTT.

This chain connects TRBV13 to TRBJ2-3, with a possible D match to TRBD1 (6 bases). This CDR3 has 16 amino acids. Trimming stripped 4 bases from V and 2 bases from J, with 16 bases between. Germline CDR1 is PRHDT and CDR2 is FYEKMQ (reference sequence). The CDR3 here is CASSSPGTPSTDTQYF. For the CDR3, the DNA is TGTGCCAGCAGCTCACCCGGGACACCATCCACAGATACGCAGTATTTT.

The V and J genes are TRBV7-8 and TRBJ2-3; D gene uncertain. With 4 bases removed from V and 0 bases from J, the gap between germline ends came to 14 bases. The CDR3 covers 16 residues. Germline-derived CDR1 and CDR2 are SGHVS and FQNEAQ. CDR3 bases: TGTGCCAGCAGCTGGAGAAGGAGCACGAGCACAGATACGCAGTATTTT. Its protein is CASSWRRSTSTDTQYF.

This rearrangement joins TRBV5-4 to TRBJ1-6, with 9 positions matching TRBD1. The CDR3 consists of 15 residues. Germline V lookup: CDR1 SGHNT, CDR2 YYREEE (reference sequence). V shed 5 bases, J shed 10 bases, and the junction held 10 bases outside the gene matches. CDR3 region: CASREGGQGLSPLHF. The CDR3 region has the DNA TGTGCCAGCAGAGAAGGGGGACAGGGACTATCACCCCTCCACTTT.

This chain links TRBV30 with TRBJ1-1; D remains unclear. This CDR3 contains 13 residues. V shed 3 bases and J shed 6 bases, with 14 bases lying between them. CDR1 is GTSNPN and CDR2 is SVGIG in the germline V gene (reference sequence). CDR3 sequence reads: CAWSLGLGAEAFF. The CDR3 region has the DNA TGTGCCTGGAGCTTAGGACTTGGGGCTGAAGCTTTCTTT.

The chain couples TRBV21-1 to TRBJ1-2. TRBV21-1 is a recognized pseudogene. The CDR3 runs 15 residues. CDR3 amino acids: CASSKEGGQDYGYTF. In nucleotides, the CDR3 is TGTGCCAGCAGCAAAGAGGGAGGGCAGGACTATGGCTACACCTTC.

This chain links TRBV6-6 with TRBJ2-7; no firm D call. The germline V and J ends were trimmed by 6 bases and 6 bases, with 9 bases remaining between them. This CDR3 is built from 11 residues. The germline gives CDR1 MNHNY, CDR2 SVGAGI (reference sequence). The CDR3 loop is CASRGPSEQYF. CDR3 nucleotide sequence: TGTGCCAGCAGGGGCCCCTCCGAGCAGTACTTC.

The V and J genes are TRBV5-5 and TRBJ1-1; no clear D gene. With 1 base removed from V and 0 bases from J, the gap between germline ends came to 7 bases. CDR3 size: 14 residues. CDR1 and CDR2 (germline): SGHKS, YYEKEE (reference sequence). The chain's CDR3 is CASSLTDLNTEAFF. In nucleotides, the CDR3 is TGTGCCAGCAGCTTGACGGACTTGAACACTGAAGCTTTCTTT.

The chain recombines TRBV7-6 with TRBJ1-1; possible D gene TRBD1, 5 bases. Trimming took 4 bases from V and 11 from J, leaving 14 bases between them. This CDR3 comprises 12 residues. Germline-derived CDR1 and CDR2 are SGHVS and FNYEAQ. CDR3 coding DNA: TGTGCCAGCAGCTCCGGCAGGGAGGGGGCTTTCTTT. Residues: CASSSGREGAFF.

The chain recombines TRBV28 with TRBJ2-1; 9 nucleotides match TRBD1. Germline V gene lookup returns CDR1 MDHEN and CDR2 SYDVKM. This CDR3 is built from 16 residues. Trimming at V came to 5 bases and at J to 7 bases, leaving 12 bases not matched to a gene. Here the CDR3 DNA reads TGTGCCAGCAGTATCGCCGGGACAGGGAGAGAAAATGAGCAGTTCTTC. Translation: CASSIAGTGRENEQFF.